A selection of T cell receptor beta chains follows, all from one sample in a study of CD8 T cells in Susac syndrome. TCRdb itself ran the immunoSEQ multiplex PCR reads through MiXCR, one entry per CDR3 protein. This sample has 84,000 or so distinct CDR3 sequences, with roughly 96% found just once. Sequencing was done on a sample of CD8+ T cells from PBMCs. These receptors came from a human donor with Susac syndrome. Both conserved end residues are part of each CDR3. D genes are given only for firm matches. Clone sizes are given selectively: once, few, many, or a class where the clone is expanded.

D,V,length,size,J,CDR3,DNA
TRBD2,TRBV14,16,.,TRBJ2-5,CASSHCGGNTKETQYF,TGTGCCAGCAGCCACTGCGGGGGGAATACAAAAGAGACCCAGTACTTC
.,TRBV7-9,14,once,TRBJ1-1,CASSQYHPNTEAFF,TGTGCCAGCAGCCAATACCACCCGAACACTGAAGCTTTCTTT
.,TRBV12-3/TRBV12-4,10,.,TRBJ1-6,CASRGTNLHF,TGTGCCAGCAGGGGGACAAACCTCCACTTT
.,TRBV29-1,15,.,TRBJ2-7,CSTLIFERSSYEQYF,TGCAGCACCTTGATCTTCGAGCGGAGCTCCTACGAGCAGTACTTC
.,TRBV28,10,.,TRBJ2-1,CASSRNEQFF,TGTGCCAGTTCCAGGAATGAGCAGTTCTTC
.,TRBV9,14,.,TRBJ2-7,CASSVEQAWDEQYF,TGTGCCAGCAGCGTAGAACAGGCCTGGGACGAGCAGTACTTC
.,TRBV5-4,13,.,TRBJ1-1,CAAAGGKDTEAFF,TGTGCCGCCGCCGGGGGGAAAGACACTGAAGCTTTCTTT
.,TRBV5-4,15,.,TRBJ2-3,CASSPINRVPDTQYF,TGTGCCAGCAGCCCCATCAACAGGGTTCCAGATACGCAGTATTTT
TRBD2,TRBV20-1,13,.,TRBJ2-7,CSARTSGVEEQYF,TGCAGTGCTAGAACTAGCGGGGTAGAGGAGCAGTACTTC
.,TRBV7-3,13,.,TRBJ1-1,CASRASGSTEAFF,TGTGCCAGCAGAGCCAGTGGGAGCACTGAAGCTTTCTTT
.,TRBV25-1,16,.,TRBJ2-5,CASSEYSSGPQETQYF,TGTGCCAGCAGTGAATATTCAAGCGGGCCTCAAGAGACCCAGTACTTC
TRBD2,TRBV12-3/TRBV12-4,15,.,TRBJ2-3,CASSHPSGNTDTQYF,TGTGCCAGCAGTCACCCCAGCGGGAACACAGATACGCAGTATTTT
TRBD1,TRBV18,16,.,TRBJ2-5,CASSPGRDRGQETQYF,TGTGCCAGCTCACCAGGCCGGGACAGGGGACAAGAGACCCAGTACTTC
TRBD2,TRBV28,18,.,TRBJ2-3,CASNDPTSGGHGTDTQYF,TGTGCCAGCAATGACCCGACTAGCGGGGGGCACGGGACAGATACGCAGTATTTT
.,TRBV9,15,.,TRBJ2-1,CASSVARSSYNEQFF,TGTGCCAGCAGCGTAGCGCGTAGCTCCTACAATGAGCAGTTCTTC
.,TRBV4-1,15,.,TRBJ2-1,CASSHGHGMYHGQFF,TGCGCCAGCAGCCACGGACATGGGATGTATCATGGGCAGTTCTTC
.,TRBV20-1,11,.,TRBJ1-2,CSDQGTKGYTF,TGCAGTGACCAGGGAACGAAAGGCTACACCTTC
.,TRBV30,11,.,TRBJ1-1,CAWARGTEAFF,TGTGCCTGGGCGCGGGGCACTGAAGCTTTCTTT
TRBD2,TRBV7-9,17,.,TRBJ2-3,CASSPNLAGTSTDTQYF,TGTGCCAGCAGCCCAAACCTAGCGGGGACTAGCACAGATACGCAGTATTTT
.,TRBV20-1,13,.,TRBJ2-7,CSARESSPYEQYF,TGCAGTGCTAGAGAGTCGTCACCCTACGAGCAGTACTTC
.,TRBV7-2,18,.,TRBJ1-2,CASSLAPLGPTAHYGYTF,TGTGCCAGCAGCTTAGCACCCCTGGGGCCGACAGCCCACTATGGCTACACCTTC
.,TRBV29-1,14,.,TRBJ1-2,CSVEEPDGNYGYTF,TGCAGCGTTGAAGAGCCGGACGGAAACTATGGCTACACCTTC
TRBD2,TRBV20-1,16,.,TRBJ2-5,CSARDRLTGGGETQYF,TGCAGTGCTAGAGATCGATTGACGGGAGGGGGAGAGACCCAGTACTTC
TRBD2,TRBV7-9,14,.,TRBJ2-1,CATGGMGGYNEQFF,TGTGCCACCGGGGGGATGGGAGGGTACAATGAGCAGTTCTTC
.,TRBV20-1,13,.,TRBJ2-1,CSATTTGPNEQFF,TGCAGTGCTACCACGACAGGTCCGAATGAGCAGTTCTTC
.,TRBV4-1,12,.,TRBJ2-7,CASSQDFHEQYF,TGCGCCAGCAGCCAAGACTTCCACGAGCAGTACTTC
TRBD1,TRBV30,16,.,TRBJ2-1,CAWSGRRDRDYNEQFF,TGTGCCTGGAGTGGACGCCGGGACAGGGACTACAATGAGCAGTTCTTC
TRBD2,TRBV11-2,17,.,TRBJ2-5,CASSPTYRGLAGGTQYF,TGTGCCAGCAGCCCAACCTACCGGGGGCTAGCGGGGGGGACCCAGTACTTC
TRBD1,TRBV11-2,15,.,TRBJ2-7,CASSSFPTGGYEQYF,TGTGCCAGCAGCTCATTCCCGACAGGGGGCTACGAGCAGTACTTC
.,TRBV19,16,.,TRBJ2-1,CASSIIGSVGDNEQFF,TGTGCCAGTAGTATAATAGGGTCCGTCGGGGACAATGAGCAGTTCTTC
.,TRBV11-1,14,.,TRBJ2-4,CASSLRASKNIQYF,TGTGCCAGCAGCCTCCGTGCATCCAAAAACATTCAGTACTTC
.,TRBV11-2,15,.,TRBJ1-6,CASSLELASNSPLHF,TGTGCCAGCAGCTTAGAACTCGCGTCGAATTCACCCCTCCACTTT
TRBD1,TRBV14,14,.,TRBJ1-6,CASSQVQGLSPLHF,TGTGCCAGCAGCCAAGTACAGGGGCTTTCACCCCTCCACTTT
.,TRBV29-1,12,.,TRBJ1-1,CSVQGRAVEAFF,TGCAGCGTCCAAGGAAGGGCAGTGGAAGCTTTCTTT
TRBD1,TRBV7-6,15,.,TRBJ2-1,CASTLNGQGLDEQFF,TGTGCCAGCACTCTTAACGGACAGGGACTGGATGAGCAGTTCTTC
TRBD1,TRBV30,14,.,TRBJ1-2,CAWEGQAINYGYTF,TGTGCCTGGGAAGGACAGGCGATTAACTATGGCTACACCTTC
.,TRBV12-3/TRBV12-4,13,.,TRBJ2-7,CASGSGGAEEQYF,TGTGCCAGCGGATCAGGGGGGGCCGAGGAGCAGTACTTC
TRBD1,TRBV5-4,15,.,TRBJ2-2,CASSLDDRAAGELFF,TGTGCCAGCAGCTTGGACGACAGGGCAGCCGGGGAGCTGTTTTTT
TRBD1,TRBV6-2/TRBV6-3,14,.,TRBJ2-4,CASSSGQRPNIQYF,TGTGCCAGCAGTTCGGGACAGAGACCAAACATTCAGTACTTC
TRBD2,TRBV15,15,.,TRBJ2-1,CATSGILLAGEGQFF,TGTGCCACCAGCGGAATCTTACTAGCGGGAGAGGGACAGTTCTTC
.,TRBV4-1,11,.,TRBJ2-3,CASKATDTQYF,TGCGCCAGCAAAGCTACAGATACGCAGTATTTT
.,TRBV4-2,14,.,TRBJ2-3,CASSQAAVTDTQYF,TGTGCCAGCAGCCAGGCAGCGGTCACAGATACGCAGTATTTT
.,TRBV6-6,11,.,TRBJ1-1,CANGDGTEAFF,TGTGCCAATGGGGACGGCACTGAAGCTTTCTTT
.,TRBV5-1,14,.,TRBJ2-7,CASSFFAEGYEQYF,TGCGCCAGCAGCTTCTTCGCAGAAGGGTACGAGCAGTACTTC
TRBD1,TRBV20-1,11,.,TRBJ2-4,CSAPDRNIQYF,TGCAGTGCCCCGGACAGGAACATTCAGTACTTC
TRBD2,TRBV9,15,.,TRBJ2-7,CASSVGTSGSYEQYF,TGTGCCAGCAGCGTAGGTACTAGCGGCTCCTACGAGCAGTACTTC
.,TRBV7-3,15,once,TRBJ2-2,CASSPGQTNTGELFF,TGTGCCAGCAGCCCCGGACAGACGAACACCGGGGAGCTGTTTTTT
TRBD1,TRBV7-8,15,.,TRBJ1-5,CASSQKTGLYQPQHF,TGTGCCAGCAGCCAGAAGACAGGGCTCTATCAGCCCCAGCATTTT
.,TRBV20-1,12,.,TRBJ2-1,CSAAEGLGEQFF,TGCAGTGCTGCGGAGGGCCTCGGTGAGCAGTTCTTC
.,TRBV7-9,16,once,TRBJ2-3,CASSLVSGVNADTQYF,TGTGCCAGCAGCTTAGTATCGGGAGTAAACGCAGATACGCAGTATTTT
.,TRBV27,12,.,TRBJ2-2,CASNTGSGELFF,TGTGCCAGCAATACAGGGTCCGGGGAGCTGTTTTTT
.,TRBV18,18,.,TRBJ1-6,CASTNPGTESSYNSPLHF,TGTGCCAGCACCAATCCCGGGACCGAGAGCTCCTATAATTCACCCCTCCACTTT